The 20 T cell receptor beta chains below come from one sample, sequenced in a study of T-cell memory formation after mild COVID-19. TCRdb analysed the 5' RACE reads with MiXCR anew, one entry per CDR3 protein. The repertoire includes 280,000 or so distinct CDR3 sequences, 8.2% of them detected once, and approximately 23% sits in the top ten. Material for sequencing was PBMCs or a T cell subset sorted from them (not recorded which). Receptors originate from a man aged 18 to 29 who had mild COVID-19 (a few samples of this study predate the infection). Cell type and time point are not known.

In this sample, this clonotype turned up a few times. The genes are TRBV7-9 and TRBJ1-1; 8 bases line up with TRBD1. CDR1 SEHNR and CDR2 FQNEAQ come from the germline V gene (reference sequence). The CDR3 is 15 residues long. V lost 2 bases to trimming and J lost 5 bases; unmatched junction nucleotides: 7. The CDR3 region is CASSLQGAPWTEAFF. As DNA, the CDR3 is TGTGCCAGCAGCTTACAGGGGGCGCCGTGGACTGAAGCTTTCTTT.

In its sample, this clonotype was seen a few times. The gene calls are TRBV9 and TRBJ2-1, with TRBD1 as a possible D gene (6 bases). The CDR3 length is 14 residues. Germline V gives CDR1 SGDLS, CDR2 YYNGEE. The V end lost 3 bases, the J end lost 7 bases, and 14 bases lay between the germline ends. CDR3 residues: CASSARQVTNEQFF. CDR3 DNA: TGTGCCAGCAGCGCACGACAGGTTACTAATGAGCAGTTCTTC. Together with reference TRBV9 and TRBJ2-1, the CDR3 gives the full variable domain: DSGVTQTPKHLITATGQRVTLRCSPRSGDLSVYWYQQSLDQGLQFLIQYYNGEERAKGNILERFSAQQFPDLHSELNLSSLELGDSALYFCASSARQVTNEQFFGPGTRLTVL.

This clonotype occurred many times. The V gene is TRBV5-5, the J gene TRBJ1-1; maybe TRBD1 (5 bases). Deletions cut 2 bases from V and 4 bases from J, with 15 bases between. The germline gives CDR1 SGHKS, CDR2 YYEKEE (reference sequence). The CDR3 consists of 15 residues. DNA of the CDR3: TGTGCCAGCAGCTTAGGGCCCCCCGGGGGCACTGAAGCTTTCTTT. Protein product: CASSLGPPGGTEAFF.

The chain carries TRBV19 and TRBJ2-6, with a possible D match to TRBD1 (6 bases). Germline V CDR1 and CDR2: LNHDA, SQIVND (reference sequence). The CDR3 spans 16 residues. The germline V and J ends were trimmed by 3 bases and 0 bases, with 9 bases remaining between them. The CDR3 protein is CASSITGPSGANVLTF. CDR3 in DNA: TGTGCCAGTAGTATTACAGGGCCCTCTGGGGCCAACGTCCTGACTTTC. Based on the CDR3 plus reference TRBV19 and TRBJ2-6, the full variable domain is DGGITQSPKYLFRKEGQNVTLSCEQNLNHDAMYWYRQDPGQGLRLIYYSQIVNDFQKGDIAEGYSVSREKKESFPLTVTSAQKNPTAFYLCASSITGPSGANVLTFGAGSRLTVL.

This clonotype was counted a few times. The J gene is TRBJ2-7, the V gene TRBV7-2; 10 bases map to TRBD1. Germline CDR1 is SGHTA and CDR2 is FQGNSA. The CDR3 sequence is 15 residues long. Losses at the gene ends were 0 bases for V and 3 bases for J; bases not matched to a gene: 2. DNA for the CDR3: TGTGCCAGCAGCTTAGCGGGACAGGGGTTCTACGAGCAGTACTTC. Amino acids: CASSLAGQGFYEQYF.

This clonotype was counted ten times or more. V usage is TRBV12-3 or TRBV12-4 and J usage is TRBJ1-1; 8 nucleotides match TRBD1. The V and J ends lost 6 bases and 1 base, in that order; junction bases with no gene match: 4. This CDR3 contains 14 residues. CDR3 amino acids: CASRPTGANTEAFF. The DNA of the CDR3 is TGTGCCAGCAGGCCGACAGGGGCGAACACTGAAGCTTTCTTT.

The chain carries TRBV7-9 and TRBJ2-1, with TRBD2 matching 15 bases. Germline CDR1 SEHNR, CDR2 FQNEAQ (reference sequence). V lost 3 bases and J lost 10; bases outside the gene matches: 4. The CDR3 has 15 amino acids. CDR3 DNA: TGTGCCAGCAGCTTCTTTGGGACTAGCGGGGGGGAGCAGTTCTTC. Encoded protein: CASSFFGTSGGEQFF.

This clonotype was picked up a small number of times. The chain combines TRBV20-1 with TRBJ1-2; D gene uncertain. V lost 8 bases to trimming and J lost 4 bases, with 20 bases between them. This CDR3 has 14 amino acids. Germline CDR1 DFQATT, CDR2 SNEGSKA (reference sequence). In DNA, the CDR3 is TGCAGTTCAGCGAGCCCTCGTCCTGGCTATGGCTACACCTTC. This gives the protein CSSASPRPGYGYTF.

The chain uses TRBV4-2 and TRBJ1-2, with D uncertain. The CDR3 totals 14 residues. Germline assignment: CDR1 LGHNA and CDR2 YNFKEQ. V lost 0 bases, J lost 1 base, and 6 bases lay in between. This CDR3 reads CASSQERVNYGYTF. Written as DNA, the CDR3 is TGTGCCAGCAGCCAAGAACGAGTTAACTATGGCTACACCTTC.

The gene calls are TRBV25-1 and TRBJ2-1; D possibly uses TRBD1 or TRBD2 (5 bases each). The germline gives CDR1 MGHDK, CDR2 SYGVNS. V was trimmed by 5 bases and J by 2 bases, leaving 13 bases between them. CDR3 length equals 15 residues. The DNA for the CDR3 is TGTGCCAGCAGTACGACGGGACCTGCCTACAATGAGCAGTTCTTC. It specifies CASSTTGPAYNEQFF.

This clonotype was observed a few times. The chain is built from TRBV5-1 and TRBJ2-1; 10 nucleotides agree with TRBD2. Germline V gene sequence: CDR1 SGHRS, CDR2 YFSETQ. The CDR3 loop spans 17 amino acids. V was clipped by 4 bases and J by 3 bases; unmatched bases: 10. CDR3 loop: CASSPPASGGYYNEQFF. Here the CDR3 DNA reads TGCGCCAGCAGCCCCCCGGCTAGCGGGGGCTACTACAATGAGCAGTTCTTC.

This clonotype was counted many times. The chain recombines TRBV5-5 with TRBJ1-1; D not resolved. This CDR3 is built from 15 residues. V lost 0 bases to trimming and J lost 8 bases, with 17 bases between them. Germline V CDR1 and CDR2: SGHKS, YYEKEE (reference sequence). The CDR3 DNA reads as TGTGCCAGCAGCTTGGGACGAATACCAGAAAAGGAAGCTTTCTTT. Protein: CASSLGRIPEKEAFF.

This rearrangement joins TRBV9 to TRBJ2-2, with D possibly TRBD1 on 5 matching bases. Per the germline V gene, CDR1 is SGDLS and CDR2 is YYNGEE. This CDR3 is 17 amino acids long. Trimming left V 0 bases short and J 4 bases short, with 16 bases between. CDR3 protein: CASSVGAGDSPTGELFF. The CDR3 DNA follows: TGTGCCAGCAGCGTAGGTGCAGGAGACAGCCCCACCGGGGAGCTGTTTTTT.

The chain recombines TRBV5-5 with TRBJ2-7; D unresolved. CDR3 length: 14 amino acids. The V gene's germline CDR1 is SGHKS and CDR2 YYEKEE (reference sequence). The V end lost 0 bases, the J end lost 6 bases, and 13 bases lay between the germline ends. The CDR3 loop reads CASSLGPGRLEQYF. CDR3 in DNA: TGTGCCAGCAGCTTGGGACCGGGCCGCCTCGAGCAGTACTTC.

This clonotype was seen a handful of times. The chain joins TRBV10-3 to TRBJ2-1, with D perhaps matching TRBD2 (5 bases). Germline V gene data show CDR1 as ENHRY and CDR2 as SYGVKD. V lost 5 bases, J lost 8 bases, and 13 bases lay in between. The CDR3 is 13 residues long. For the CDR3, the DNA is TGTGCCATCAGTACGGCTAGCCCTGATGAGCAGTTCTTC. Protein: CAISTASPDEQFF.

This clonotype was observed a handful of times. CDR3 in amino acids: CSAGGQDSFFSNQPQHF. The CDR3 bases are TGCAGTGCTGGAGGCCAGGACAGCTTTTTTAGCAATCAGCCCCAGCATTTT. This chain uses TRBV20-1 with TRBJ1-5, with D possibly TRBD1 on 6 matching bases. Trimming took 5 bases from V and 0 from J, leaving 20 bases between them. This CDR3 comprises 17 residues. CDR1 DFQATT and CDR2 SNEGSKA come from the germline V gene (reference sequence).

The chain employs TRBV6-4 and TRBJ1-2; D uncertain. The germline V gene has CDR1 MRHNA and CDR2 SNTAGT. This CDR3 comprises 13 residues. The ends were cut back, 7 bases at V and 5 bases at J, with 14 bases in the middle. For the CDR3, the DNA is TGTGCCAGCAAGGACCCGGCGGGTTATGGCTACACCTTC. It is translated as CASKDPAGYGYTF.

CDR3: CSARDPDRRETQYF. The CDR3 nucleotides are TGCAGTGCTAGAGACCCGGACAGGAGAGAGACCCAGTACTTC. V is TRBV20-1 and J is TRBJ2-5; 7 nucleotides align to TRBD1. The CDR3 runs to 14 residues. CDR1 is DFQATT and CDR2 is SNEGSKA in the germline V gene (reference sequence). J was trimmed by 4 bases and V by 0 bases; bases with no gene match: 5.

Concerning this clonotype itself: A read error may explain this, as a much larger clone is one base away. V usage is TRBV12-3 or TRBV12-4 and J usage is TRBJ2-2, with D unresolved. The CDR3 length is 13 residues. Trimming stripped 8 bases from V and 1 base from J, with 8 bases between. CDR3 region: CASHSRNTGELFF. CDR3 sequence (DNA): TGTGCCAGCCACAGCCGGAACACCGGGGAGCTGTTTTTT.

CDR3 DNA sequence: TGTGCCAGCAGGCCGTCCGTCTCTGGGGCCAACGTCCTGACTTTC. This encodes CASRPSVSGANVLTF. The chain has TRBV12-3 or TRBV12-4 and TRBJ2-6, with D unclear. Trimming took off 6 bases at V and 0 bases at J, with 9 bases between the two ends. There are 15 residues in the CDR3.